The present TCR beta chain was sequenced within a study of HIV-infected patients and healthy controls. The ends were cut back, 6 bases at V and 1 base at J, with 10 bases in the middle. The CDR3 totals 14 residues. The germline CDR1 and CDR2 sequences are WSHSY and SAAADI. Many counts were recorded for this clonotype. From the 5' RACE reads, TCRdb called clonotypes with MiXCR, one entry per CDR3 protein. The repertoire holds around 58,000 distinct CDR3 sequences, with 15% to 20% as singletons. The TCR comes from a human donor in good health. Sequencing input: CD4+ T cells from blood. The rearrangement uses TRBV10-2 and TRBJ2-1, with D perhaps matching TRBD1 (6 bases). CDR3 in amino acids: CASRDSVSYNEQFF. DNA of the CDR3: TGCGCCAGCAGGGACAGCGTTTCCTACAATGAGCAGTTCTTC.